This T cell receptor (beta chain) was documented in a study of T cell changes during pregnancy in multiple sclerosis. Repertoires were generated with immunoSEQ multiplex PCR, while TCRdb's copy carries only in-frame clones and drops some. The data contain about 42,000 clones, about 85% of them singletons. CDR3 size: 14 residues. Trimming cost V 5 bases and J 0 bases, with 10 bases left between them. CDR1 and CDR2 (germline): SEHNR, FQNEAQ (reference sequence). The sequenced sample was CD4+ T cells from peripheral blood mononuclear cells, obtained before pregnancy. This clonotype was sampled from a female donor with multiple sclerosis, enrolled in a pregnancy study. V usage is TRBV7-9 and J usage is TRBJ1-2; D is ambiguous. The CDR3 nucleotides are TGTGCCAGCAGCCTCCACCTAGCTAACTATGGCTACACCTTC. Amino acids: CASSLHLANYGYTF.